The TCR beta chain described here comes from a study of T cell responses to AZD1222 COVID-19 vaccine. Study findings and constraints: Researchers took repertoire samples only after the peak T cell response had come. Just 6 or 7 AZD1222 recipients were seropositive at baseline.

Concerning this clone itself: What it binds is not known.

The table came from immunoSEQ multiplex PCR; TCRdb's copy has only in-frame clones and leaves some out. The table lists about 120,000 clones, about 90% of them singletons. V lost 2 bases and J lost 0, with 16 bases in between. Looked up from germline, CDR1 is GTSNPN and CDR2 is SVGIG (reference sequence). The CDR3 is 16 residues long. The material was peripheral blood, obtained on day 0 of AZD1222 vaccination. This TCR came from an adult in good health. This rearrangement joins TRBV30 to TRBJ1-2, with a possible D match to TRBD1 (6 bases). The DNA for the CDR3 is TGTGCCTGGAGTTCCCCGGGGGCAGGGGCTAACTATGGCTACACCTTC. Amino acid sequence: CAWSSPGAGANYGYTF.